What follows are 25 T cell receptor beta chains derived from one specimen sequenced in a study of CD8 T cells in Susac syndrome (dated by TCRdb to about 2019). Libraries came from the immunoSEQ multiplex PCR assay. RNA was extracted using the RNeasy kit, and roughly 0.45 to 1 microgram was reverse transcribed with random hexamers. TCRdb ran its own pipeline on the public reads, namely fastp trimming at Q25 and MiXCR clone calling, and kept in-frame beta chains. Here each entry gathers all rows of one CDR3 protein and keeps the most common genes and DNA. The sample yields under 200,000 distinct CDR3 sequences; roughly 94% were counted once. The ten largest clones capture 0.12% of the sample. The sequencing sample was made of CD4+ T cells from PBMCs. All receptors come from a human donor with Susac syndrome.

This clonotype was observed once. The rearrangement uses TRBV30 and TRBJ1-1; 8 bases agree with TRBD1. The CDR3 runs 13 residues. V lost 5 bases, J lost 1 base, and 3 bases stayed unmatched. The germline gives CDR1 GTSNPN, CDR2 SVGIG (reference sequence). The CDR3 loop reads CAWQDRANTEAFF. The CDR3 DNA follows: TGTGCCTGGCAGGACAGGGCGAACACTGAAGCTTTCTTT.

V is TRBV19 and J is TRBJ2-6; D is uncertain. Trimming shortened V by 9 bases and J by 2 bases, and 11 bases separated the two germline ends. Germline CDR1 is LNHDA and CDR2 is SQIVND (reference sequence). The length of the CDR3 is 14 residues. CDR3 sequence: CASRPGTGANVLTF. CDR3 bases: TGTGCCAGCCGACCCGGTACTGGGGCCAACGTCCTGACTTTC.

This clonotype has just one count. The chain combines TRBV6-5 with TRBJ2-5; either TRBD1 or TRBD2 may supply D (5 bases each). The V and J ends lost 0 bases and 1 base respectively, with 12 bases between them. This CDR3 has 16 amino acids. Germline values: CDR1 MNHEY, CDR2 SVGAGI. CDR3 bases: TGTGCCAGCAGTTACTCCTCAGGGAGCACCCAAGAGACCCAGTACTTC. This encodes CASSYSSGSTQETQYF.

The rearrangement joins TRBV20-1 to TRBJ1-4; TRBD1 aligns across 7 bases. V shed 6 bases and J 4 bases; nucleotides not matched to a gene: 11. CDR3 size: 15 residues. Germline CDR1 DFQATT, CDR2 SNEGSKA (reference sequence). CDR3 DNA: TGCAGTGCCCTAGGGCCGGGACAGTTTAATGAAAAACTGTTTTTT. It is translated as CSALGPGQFNEKLFF.

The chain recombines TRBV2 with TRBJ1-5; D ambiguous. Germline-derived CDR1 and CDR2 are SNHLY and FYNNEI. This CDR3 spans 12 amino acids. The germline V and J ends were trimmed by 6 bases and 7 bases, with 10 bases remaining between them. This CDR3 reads CASRAESQPQHF. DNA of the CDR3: TGTGCCAGCAGGGCGGAGAGCCAGCCCCAGCATTTT.

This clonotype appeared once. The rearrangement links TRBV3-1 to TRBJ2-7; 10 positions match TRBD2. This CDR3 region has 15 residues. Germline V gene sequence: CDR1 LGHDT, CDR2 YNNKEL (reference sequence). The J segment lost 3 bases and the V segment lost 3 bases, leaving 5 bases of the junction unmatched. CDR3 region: CASSQGAGGYYEQYF. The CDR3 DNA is TGTGCCAGCAGCCAGGGAGCGGGGGGGTACTACGAGCAGTACTTC.

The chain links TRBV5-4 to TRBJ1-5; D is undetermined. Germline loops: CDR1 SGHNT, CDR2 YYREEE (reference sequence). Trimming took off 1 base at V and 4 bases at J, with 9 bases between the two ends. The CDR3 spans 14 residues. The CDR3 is CASSLTEENQPQHF. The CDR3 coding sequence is TGTGCCAGCAGCTTGACAGAGGAAAATCAGCCCCAGCATTTT.

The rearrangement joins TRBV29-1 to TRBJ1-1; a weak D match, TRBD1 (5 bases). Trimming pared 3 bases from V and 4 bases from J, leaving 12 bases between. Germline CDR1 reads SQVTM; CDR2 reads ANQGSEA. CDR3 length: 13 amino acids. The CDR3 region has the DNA TGCAGCGTTGACCGCGGCGGGGGCACTGAAGCTTTCTTT. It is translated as CSVDRGGGTEAFF.

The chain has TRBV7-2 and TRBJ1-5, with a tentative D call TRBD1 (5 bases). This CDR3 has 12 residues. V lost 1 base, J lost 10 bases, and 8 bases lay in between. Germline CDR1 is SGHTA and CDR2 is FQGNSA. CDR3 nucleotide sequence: TGTGCCAGCAGCTTAGTTCAGGGCCCCCAGCATTTT. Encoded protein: CASSLVQGPQHF.

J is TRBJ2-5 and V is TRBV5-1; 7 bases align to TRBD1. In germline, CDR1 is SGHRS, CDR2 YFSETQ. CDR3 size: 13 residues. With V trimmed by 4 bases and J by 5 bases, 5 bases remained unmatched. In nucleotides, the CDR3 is TGCGCCAGCAGCACGACAGGGTTCGAGACCCAGTACTTC. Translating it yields CASSTTGFETQYF.

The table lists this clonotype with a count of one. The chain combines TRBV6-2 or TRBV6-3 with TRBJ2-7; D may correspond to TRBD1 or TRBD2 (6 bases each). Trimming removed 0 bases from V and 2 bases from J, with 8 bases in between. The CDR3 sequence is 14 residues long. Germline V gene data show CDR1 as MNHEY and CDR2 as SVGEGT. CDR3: CASSYSRGAYEQYF. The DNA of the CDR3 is TGTGCCAGCAGTTACTCGAGGGGGGCCTACGAGCAGTACTTC.

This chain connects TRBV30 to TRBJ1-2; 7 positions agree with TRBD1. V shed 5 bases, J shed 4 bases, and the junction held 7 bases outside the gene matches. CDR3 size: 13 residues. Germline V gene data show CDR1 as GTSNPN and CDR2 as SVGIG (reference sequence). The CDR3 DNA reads TGTGCCTGGTCGACAGGGAATGGCTATGGCTACACCTTC. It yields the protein CAWSTGNGYGYTF.

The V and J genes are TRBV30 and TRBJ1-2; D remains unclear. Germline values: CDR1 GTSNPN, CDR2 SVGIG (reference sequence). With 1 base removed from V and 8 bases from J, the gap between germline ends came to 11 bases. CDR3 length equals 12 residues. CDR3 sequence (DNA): TGTGCCTGGAGTGCCTCTGGGGAAGGCTACACCTTC. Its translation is CAWSASGEGYTF.

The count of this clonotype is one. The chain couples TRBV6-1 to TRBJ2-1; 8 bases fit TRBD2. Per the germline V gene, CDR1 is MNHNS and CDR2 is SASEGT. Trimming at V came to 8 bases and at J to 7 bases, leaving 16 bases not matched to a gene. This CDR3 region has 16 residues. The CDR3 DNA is TGTGCCAGCGGTCGCTTAGCGGGACTAGTACATAATGAGCAGTTCTTC. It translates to CASGRLAGLVHNEQFF.

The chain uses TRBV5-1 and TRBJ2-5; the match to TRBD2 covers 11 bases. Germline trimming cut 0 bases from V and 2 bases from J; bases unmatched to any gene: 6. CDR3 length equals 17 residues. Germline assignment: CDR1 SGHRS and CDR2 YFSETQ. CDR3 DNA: TGCGCCAGCAGCTTGGCCCGGGCTAGCGGGGGGCAAGAGACCCAGTACTTC. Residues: CASSLARASGGQETQYF.

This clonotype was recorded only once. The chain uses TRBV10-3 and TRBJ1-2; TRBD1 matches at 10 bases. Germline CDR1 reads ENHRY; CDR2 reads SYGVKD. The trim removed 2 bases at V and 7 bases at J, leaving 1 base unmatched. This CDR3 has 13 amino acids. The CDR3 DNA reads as TGTGCCATCAGTGAGGACAGGGGGCGTGGCTACACCTTC. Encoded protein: CAISEDRGRGYTF.

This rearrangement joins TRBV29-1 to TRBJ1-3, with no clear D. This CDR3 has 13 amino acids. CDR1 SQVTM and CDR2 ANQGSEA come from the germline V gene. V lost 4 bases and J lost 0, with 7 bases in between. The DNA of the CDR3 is TGCAGCGTTGGGGCAGCCTCTGGAAACACCATATATTTT. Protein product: CSVGAASGNTIYF.

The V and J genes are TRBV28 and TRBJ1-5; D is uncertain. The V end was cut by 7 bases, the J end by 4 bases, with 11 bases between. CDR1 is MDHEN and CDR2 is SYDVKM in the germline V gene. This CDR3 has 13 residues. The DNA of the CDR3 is TGTGCCAGCACTTGGGTCGGGAATCAGCCCCAGCATTTT. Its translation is CASTWVGNQPQHF.

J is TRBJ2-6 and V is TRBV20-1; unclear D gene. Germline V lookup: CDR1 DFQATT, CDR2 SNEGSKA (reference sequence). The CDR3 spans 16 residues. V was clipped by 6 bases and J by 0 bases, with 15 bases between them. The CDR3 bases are TGCAGTGCCACATCGCGGTCGAACTCTGGGGCCAACGTCCTGACTTTC. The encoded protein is CSATSRSNSGANVLTF.

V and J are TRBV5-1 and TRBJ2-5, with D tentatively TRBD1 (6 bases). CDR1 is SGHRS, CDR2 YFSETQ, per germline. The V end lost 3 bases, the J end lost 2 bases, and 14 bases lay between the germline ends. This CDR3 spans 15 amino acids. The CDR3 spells CASSSAGTNQETQYF. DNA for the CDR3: TGCGCCAGCAGCTCCGCCGGGACAAATCAAGAGACCCAGTACTTC. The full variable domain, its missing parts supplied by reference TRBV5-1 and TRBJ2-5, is KAGVTQTPRYLIKTRGQQVTLSCSPISGHRSVSWYQQTPGQGLQFLFEYFSETQRNKGNFPGRFSGRQFSNSRSEMNVSTLELGDSALYLCASSSAGTNQETQYFGPGTRLLVL.

The CDR3 DNA sequence: TGTGCCTGTTCCCGGGACAGGGGGGACAATGAGCAGTTCTTC. Translating it yields CACSRDRGDNEQFF. The chain carries TRBV2 and TRBJ2-1; 11 nucleotides agree with TRBD1. The V gene end was trimmed by 11 bases and the J gene end by 5 bases; junction bases not matched to a gene: 8. In germline, CDR1 is SNHLY, CDR2 FYNNEI. This CDR3 region has 14 residues.

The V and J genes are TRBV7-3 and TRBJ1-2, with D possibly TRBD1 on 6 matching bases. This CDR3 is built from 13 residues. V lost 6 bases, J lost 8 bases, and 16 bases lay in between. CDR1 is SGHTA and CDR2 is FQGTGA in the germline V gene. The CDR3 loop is CASSLNGGAGYTF. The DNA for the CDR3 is TGTGCCAGCAGTCTAAACGGGGGCGCGGGCTACACCTTC.

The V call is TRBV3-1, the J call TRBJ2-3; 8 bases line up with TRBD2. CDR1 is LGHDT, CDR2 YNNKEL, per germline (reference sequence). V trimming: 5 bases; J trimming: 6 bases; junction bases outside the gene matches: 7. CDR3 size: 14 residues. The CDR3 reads CASSGRGGQDTQYF. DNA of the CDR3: TGTGCCAGCAGCGGACGGGGGGGCCAGGATACGCAGTATTTT.

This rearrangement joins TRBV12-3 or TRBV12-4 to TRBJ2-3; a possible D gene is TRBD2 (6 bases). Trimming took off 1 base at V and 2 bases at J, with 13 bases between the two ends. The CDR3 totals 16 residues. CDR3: CASSLGGAHYTDTQYF. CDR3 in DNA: TGTGCCAGCAGTTTAGGCGGGGCCCATTACACAGATACGCAGTATTTT.

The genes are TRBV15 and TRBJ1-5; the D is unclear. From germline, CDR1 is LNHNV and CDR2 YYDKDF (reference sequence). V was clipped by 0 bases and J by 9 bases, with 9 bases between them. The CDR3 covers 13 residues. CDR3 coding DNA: TGTGCCACCAGCAGAGAGGGAGGGCGGCCCCAGCATTTT. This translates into CATSREGGRPQHF.